These 30 T cell receptor beta chains were all obtained from the same sample, sequenced in a study of regulatory T cells in long-lasting Graves disease. Noted time point: newly diagnosed GD, antithyroid drugs for less than 3 months. Researchers made the TCR library from RNA that was extracted from PBMCs. Relying on iRepertoire HTBI primers and Arm-PCR of CDR3 regions, the team built TCR beta libraries. TCRdb processed the multiplex PCR reads anew with MiXCR; each CDR3 protein has one entry. The sample shows hundreds of thousands of distinct CDR3 sequences, roughly 15% of them seen only once. The sample was also linked to a second study, of T cells in Graves' hyperthyroidism and ophthalmopathy.

This specimen was peripheral blood mononuclear cells (PBMCs), taken at new diagnosis, from a patient treated with antithyroid drugs. These receptors all come from a woman aged 30 to 39 with Graves disease.

This clonotype was seen a few times. This chain uses TRBV6-2 or TRBV6-3 with TRBJ2-3, with D perhaps matching TRBD2 (5 bases). The germline gives CDR1 MNHEY, CDR2 SVGEGT. The length of the CDR3 is 14 residues. V was cut by 5 bases and J by 8 bases, with 17 bases left in between. In nucleotides, the CDR3 is TGTGCCAGCAGTCGCCGTGCGGGCACGGGTACGCAGTATTTT. It yields the protein CASSRRAGTGTQYF.

The chain has TRBV18 and TRBJ2-1, with no clear D. The J call may be in error: the DNA end matches TRBJ2-5 better. This CDR3 contains 13 residues. Germline-derived CDR1 and CDR2 are KGHSH and LQKENI. CDR3 nucleotide sequence: TGTGCCAGCTCACCACCAGTGGGAGAGACCCAGTACTTC. As protein: CASSPPVGETQYF.

This clonotype was recorded many times. One end of the junction does not line up with germline, which may come from a read error. This chain uses TRBV12-3 or TRBV12-4 with TRBJ1-2; weak D call: TRBD1 (6 bases). This CDR3 spans 12 amino acids. The CDR3 DNA reads TGTGCCAGCAGCTCCCCACGACAGGAGTTTCGCTTC. Protein sequence: CASSSPRQEFRF.

This clonotype was detected many times. The J gene is TRBJ2-1, the V gene TRBV20-1; 7 bases are shared with TRBD2. Trimming cost V 1 base and J 1 base; bases outside gene matches: 10. The V gene's germline CDR1 is DFQATT and CDR2 SNEGSKA (reference sequence). The CDR3 covers 17 residues. In nucleotides, the CDR3 is TGCAGTGCTAGAGCGGTGGCTAGCGGAGTGTCCTACAATGAGCAGTTCTTC. Its protein product is CSARAVASGVSYNEQFF.

There are many counts of this clonotype. This chain joins TRBV12-5 and TRBJ1-5, with D hard to call. The CDR3 is 12 residues long. V shed 2 bases and J shed 6 bases, with 5 bases lying between them. Per germline, CDR1 LGHNT and CDR2 FRNRAP. Here the CDR3 reads CASGLMGQPQHF. The CDR3 nucleotides read TGTGCTAGTGGTTTGATGGGTCAGCCCCAGCATTTT.

This clonotype was detected ten times or more. The rearrangement links TRBV11-2 to TRBJ2-7, with D uncertain. This CDR3 has 13 amino acids. In germline, CDR1 is SGHAT, CDR2 FQNNGV. V lost 5 bases and J lost 2, with 10 bases in between. The CDR3 protein is CASSADNAYEQYF. Written as DNA, the CDR3 is TGTGCCAGCAGCGCAGACAACGCCTACGAGCAGTACTTC.

This clonotype was counted at least ten times. This chain joins TRBV29-1 and TRBJ1-2; D is ambiguous. The ends were cut back, 4 bases at V and 4 bases at J, with 7 bases in the middle. The CDR3 runs to 11 residues. CDR1 and CDR2 from the germline V gene are SQVTM and ANQGSEA. The CDR3 bases are TGCAGCGTTGTGGCAGTCTATGGCTACACCTTC. Its protein product is CSVVAVYGYTF. The whole variable domain, filled in from reference TRBV29-1 and TRBJ1-2, reads SAVISQKPSRDICQRGTSLTIQCQVDSQVTMMFWYRQQPGQSLTLIATANQGSEATYESGFVIDKFPISRPNLTFSTLTVSNMSPEDSSIYLCSVVAVYGYTFGSGTRLTVV.

There are many counts of this clonotype. The chain links TRBV12-3 or TRBV12-4 to TRBJ1-1; possible D gene TRBD1, 5 bases. Trimming shortened V by 0 bases and J by 5 bases, and 10 bases separated the two germline ends. CDR3 length equals 14 residues. CDR3 amino acids: CASSLAPGKTEAFF. The CDR3 DNA follows: TGTGCCAGCAGTTTAGCTCCAGGGAAGACTGAAGCTTTCTTT.

This clonotype has a handful of counts. One end of the junction fails to match germline, which may point to a read error. The rearrangement joins TRBV7-8 to TRBJ2-7; 12 bases are shared with TRBD1. Germline V lookup: CDR1 SGHVS, CDR2 FQNEAQ. The CDR3 has 15 amino acids. The CDR3 sequence is CASSQTGTGGWEQYF. The CDR3 DNA reads as TGCGCCAGCAGCCAAACCGGGACAGGGGGCTGGGAGCAGTACTTC.

In its sample, this clonotype was seen many times. J is TRBJ2-2 and V is TRBV2, with D perhaps matching TRBD1 (7 bases). Per germline, CDR1 SNHLY and CDR2 FYNNEI. The germline V and J ends were trimmed by 8 bases and 8 bases, with 18 bases remaining between them. The CDR3 contains 14 residues. The CDR3 DNA reads as TGTGCCAGCTCTCGGCAGGGGGGTTCGGGGGAGCTGTTTTTT. Protein: CASSRQGGSGELFF. Variable domain in full (rest from reference TRBV2 and TRBJ2-2): EPEVTQTPSHQVTQMGQEVILRCVPISNHLYFYWYRQILGQKVEFLVSFYNNEISEKSEIFDDQFSVERPDGSNFTLKIRSTKLEDSAMYFCASSRQGGSGELFFGEGSRLTVL.

This clonotype came up a few times. The chain employs TRBV20-1 and TRBJ2-1; the D gene is possibly TRBD2 (7 bases). The V gene's germline CDR1 is DFQATT and CDR2 SNEGSKA (reference sequence). The CDR3 sequence is 16 residues long. V shed 1 base and J shed 6 bases, with 19 bases lying between them. CDR3 amino acids: CSARGGGRRDINEQFF. CDR3 DNA: TGCAGTGCTAGAGGGGGGGGGCGGAGAGATATCAATGAGCAGTTCTTC.

This clonotype was picked up many times. V gene TRBV2 combines with J gene TRBJ2-3; no definite D call. Per the germline V gene, CDR1 is SNHLY and CDR2 is FYNNEI. The CDR3 consists of 16 residues. The V end lost 4 bases, the J end lost 0 bases, and 14 bases lay between the germline ends. Here the CDR3 reads CASSVAAQLSTDTQYF. CDR3 bases: TGTGCCAGCAGTGTGGCAGCCCAACTTAGCACAGATACGCAGTATTTT. The full variable domain, in which reference TRBV2 and TRBJ2-3 provide the parts outside the CDR3, is EPEVTQTPSHQVTQMGQEVILRCVPISNHLYFYWYRQILGQKVEFLVSFYNNEISEKSEIFDDQFSVERPDGSNFTLKIRSTKLEDSAMYFCASSVAAQLSTDTQYFGPGTRLTVL.

In this sample, this clonotype turned up many times. This rearrangement joins TRBV6-2 or TRBV6-3 to TRBJ2-5; D is tentatively TRBD1 or TRBD2 (6 bases each). The germline V gene encodes CDR1 MNHEY and CDR2 SVGEGT. The V end lost 5 bases, the J end lost 5 bases, and 18 bases lay between the germline ends. This CDR3 contains 15 residues. This CDR3 reads CASSEGGVLGETQYF. CDR3 DNA sequence: TGTGCCAGCAGTGAGGGGGGAGTCCTAGGGGAGACCCAGTACTTC.

The rearrangement joins TRBV19 to TRBJ2-3; D might be TRBD1 (5 bases). V lost 1 base, J lost 5 bases, and 16 bases lay in between. Per the germline V gene, CDR1 is LNHDA and CDR2 is SQIVND (reference sequence). The CDR3 loop spans 16 amino acids. The CDR3 here is CASSIGWVPDRDTQYF. The CDR3 DNA follows: TGTGCCAGTAGTATAGGGTGGGTCCCCGACAGAGATACGCAGTATTTT.

Comments on this clonotype: This could be a read error, since a much larger clone is one nucleotide away. The chain recombines TRBV2 with TRBJ1-3, with 7 positions matching TRBD1. The length of the CDR3 is 13 residues. The germline V gene encodes CDR1 SNHLY and CDR2 FYNNEI. V shed 7 bases and J 7 bases; nucleotides not matched to a gene: 7. CDR3 residues: CASNGTVLNTIYF. The CDR3 DNA sequence: TGTGCCAGCAATGGGACAGTCCTCAACACCATATATTTT.

J is TRBJ1-1 and V is TRBV28; no clear D. V was shortened by 7 bases and J by 0 bases, with 9 bases between the two germline ends. Germline CDR1 and CDR2: MDHEN and SYDVKM. CDR3 length: 13 residues. CDR3 coding DNA: TGTGCCAGCATGGAAGTCATGAACACTGAAGCTTTCTTT. Its protein is CASMEVMNTEAFF. Full variable domain (remainder filled in from reference TRBV28 and TRBJ1-1): DVKVTQSSRYLVKRTGEKVFLECVQDMDHENMFWYRQDPGLGLRLIYFSYDVKMKEKGDIPEGYSVSREKKERFSLILESASTNQTSMYLCASMEVMNTEAFFGQGTRLTVV.

In this sample, this clonotype turned up many times. The V call is TRBV30, the J call TRBJ1-2, with D tentatively TRBD1 (5 bases). CDR3 size: 13 residues. Between the trimmed V and J ends, which lost 5 bases and 2 bases, there was a span of 12 bases. Germline V gene data show CDR1 as GTSNPN and CDR2 as SVGIG (reference sequence). CDR3 nucleotide sequence: TGTGCCTGGCTAGACAGCTCCAACTATGGCTACACCTTC. The encoded protein is CAWLDSSNYGYTF.

The rearrangement joins TRBV5-1 to TRBJ1-4, with D perhaps matching TRBD1 (5 bases). Germline V gene data show CDR1 as SGHRS and CDR2 as YFSETQ. This CDR3 has 15 amino acids. V was clipped by 3 bases and J by 5 bases, with 14 bases between them. Written as DNA, the CDR3 is TGCGCCAGCAGCTCGACCGGGACGGAGAATGAAAAACTGTTTTTT. Its translation is CASSSTGTENEKLFF. Looking up the rest from reference TRBV5-1 and TRBJ1-4 gives the full variable domain: KAGVTQTPRYLIKTRGQQVTLSCSPISGHRSVSWYQQTPGQGLQFLFEYFSETQRNKGNFPGRFSGRQFSNSRSEMNVSTLELGDSALYLCASSSTGTENEKLFFGSGTQLSVL.

Only a few counts were recorded for this clonotype. CDR3 in DNA: TGTGCCAGCAGGGGGTGGGAGGGTCAGGGGGATACGCAGTATTTT. Its protein product is CASRGWEGQGDTQYF. The gene calls are TRBV6-1 and TRBJ2-3, with a possible D match to TRBD2 (7 bases). CDR1 is MNHNS and CDR2 is SASEGT in the germline V gene. V was cut by 6 bases and J by 6 bases, with 19 bases left in between. The CDR3 contains 15 residues.

The rearrangement links TRBV18 to TRBJ2-1; 9 bases match TRBD2. CDR3 length equals 17 residues. Trimming removed 3 bases from V and 1 base from J; junction bases left unmatched: 7. The germline V gene has CDR1 KGHSH and CDR2 LQKENI. CDR3 nucleotide sequence: TGTGCCAGCTCACCCCCGACTAGCGGATTATCCTACAATGAGCAGTTCTTC. Translated, it gives CASSPPTSGLSYNEQFF.

This clonotype occurred a few times. The chain couples TRBV4-1 to TRBJ2-1; TRBD2 is a possible D gene (7 bases). Germline V gene data show CDR1 as MGHRA and CDR2 as YSYEKL. The V end lost 5 bases, the J end lost 2 bases, and 19 bases lay between the germline ends. The CDR3 loop spans 17 amino acids. CDR3 DNA: TGCGCCAGCAGCTATCGATCGGGGGCGGGGGCCTACAATGAGCAGTTCTTC. Translating gives CASSYRSGAGAYNEQFF.

Of note for this clonotype: One end of the junction is discordant with germline, which a read error may explain. The chain is built from TRBV6-5 and TRBJ2-2, with D unclear. The germline V gene has CDR1 MNHEY and CDR2 SVGAGI. CDR3 length: 15 amino acids. CDR3 sequence reads: CASSFGSANTGELFF. The CDR3 coding sequence is TGTGCCAGCAGTTTCGGCAGCGCGAATACCGGGGAGCTGTTTTTT.

Concerning this clonotype itself: Just one base apart from a much larger clone, this may be a read error. The V and J genes are TRBV2 and TRBJ2-3; D is unclear. The tail of the sequence fits TRBJ2-7 better, so the J call may be wrong. There are 15 residues in the CDR3. In germline, CDR1 is SNHLY, CDR2 FYNNEI. CDR3 bases: TGTGCCAGCACCTATGGGCCGTGGAGCCCAAACGAGCAGTACTTC. This encodes CASTYGPWSPNEQYF.

As for this clonotype: Just one base apart from a much larger clone, this may be a read error. The chain is built from TRBV2 and TRBJ1-1; D not certain. The CDR3 consists of 15 residues. Germline lookup yields CDR1 SNHLY and CDR2 FYNNEI. The V gene lost 6 bases and the J gene lost 0 bases, with 14 bases spanning the gap. The CDR3 sequence: CASRQDTVMNTEAFF. For the CDR3, the DNA is TGTGCCAGCAGGCAAGATACAGTCATGAACACTGAAGCTTTCTTT.

The sample holds a few counts of this clonotype. The chain uses TRBV7-2 and TRBJ1-5, with a possible D match to TRBD1 (6 bases). V lost 4 bases and J 4 bases, leaving 20 bases between the germline ends. The CDR3 length is 17 residues. The germline gives CDR1 SGHTA, CDR2 FQGNSA. CDR3 nucleotide sequence: TGTGCCAGCAGCTCCCCGGCGGGGGGGGCGAGGAATCAGCCCCAGCATTTT. This encodes CASSSPAGGARNQPQHF.

This chain links TRBV28 with TRBJ1-2, with D perhaps matching TRBD1 (5 bases). CDR3 length equals 14 residues. V lost 5 bases, J lost 0 bases, and 10 bases lay in between. Per the germline V gene, CDR1 is MDHEN and CDR2 is SYDVKM. The CDR3 reads CASSLGPSNYGYTF. The CDR3 bases are TGTGCCAGCAGTCTGGGACCCTCTAACTATGGCTACACCTTC.

Only a few counts were recorded for this clonotype. The chain has TRBV9 and TRBJ2-3, with 10 positions matching TRBD1. Losses at the gene ends were 3 bases for V and 6 bases for J; bases not matched to a gene: 7. The CDR3 runs to 15 residues. Germline lookup yields CDR1 SGDLS and CDR2 YYNGEE. CDR3 sequence: CASSARQGARDTQYF. Here the CDR3 DNA reads TGTGCCAGCAGCGCGCGACAGGGGGCGAGGGATACGCAGTATTTT.

The chain uses TRBV6-5 and TRBJ1-4, with TRBD1 matching 8 bases. V trimming: 2 bases; J trimming: 4 bases; junction bases outside the gene matches: 6. The CDR3 runs to 16 residues. Per the germline V gene, CDR1 is MNHEY and CDR2 is SVGAGI. The CDR3 DNA reads as TGTGCCAGCAGTTACGTCACAGGGGGTAATAATGAAAAACTGTTTTTT. Amino acid sequence: CASSYVTGGNNEKLFF.

This clonotype was seen many times. V usage is TRBV6-2 or TRBV6-3 and J usage is TRBJ2-5, with TRBD1 matching over 7 bases. This CDR3 spans 13 amino acids. J gave up 5 bases and V 7 bases, and 7 bases lay outside the gene matches. Germline values: CDR1 MNHEY, CDR2 SVGEGT. CDR3 sequence: CASTTGRMETQYF. The DNA of the CDR3 is TGTGCCAGCACGACAGGGAGAATGGAGACCCAGTACTTC.

The genes are TRBV28 and TRBJ2-7, with no clear D. Germline loops: CDR1 MDHEN, CDR2 SYDVKM. This CDR3 is built from 14 residues. The V end was cut by 3 bases, the J end by 5 bases, with 14 bases between. This CDR3 reads CASSFRSRYDEQYF. DNA for the CDR3: TGTGCCAGCAGTTTCCGGTCTAGATATGACGAGCAGTACTTC.